The rows below give T cell receptor beta chains drawn from one sample of a study of blood T cells in healthy people across ages. TCRdb reanalysed the 5' RACE reads using MiXCR and keeps one entry per CDR3 protein. The top ten hold around a sixth of the sample, which has hundreds of thousands of distinct CDR3 sequences, about 30% seen once. Sequencing was carried out using blood. These receptors were obtained from an elderly woman in good health. Both conserved end residues are part of each CDR3. Fields, in order: clone size, D gene, V gene, J gene, CDR3 DNA, CDR3 protein. A D gene is named only where the DNA matches it firmly. Some rows have no size entry. The others give once, few or many, or a class for an expanded clone.

abundance: many
d_gene: NA
v_gene: TRBV7-9
j_gene: TRBJ2-1
CDR3nt: TGTGCCAGCAGCTCTTTACAGGGAGGCGAGCAGTTCTTC
CDR3aa: CASSSLQGGEQFF

abundance: many
d_gene: TRBD1
v_gene: TRBV30
j_gene: TRBJ1-2
CDR3nt: TGTGCCCGCGAACAGGGGCGCTATGGCTACACCTTC
CDR3aa: CAREQGRYGYTF

abundance: NA
d_gene: NA
v_gene: TRBV6-5
j_gene: TRBJ1-1
CDR3nt: TGTGCCAGCAGTTACGGTTATGGAGGGGCGAACACTGAAGCTTTCTTT
CDR3aa: CASSYGYGGANTEAFF

abundance: NA
d_gene: NA
v_gene: TRBV29-1
j_gene: TRBJ2-5
CDR3nt: TGCAGCGTTGTCGGCTTGTTCGATGCCGGGACCCAGTACTTC
CDR3aa: CSVVGLFDAGTQYF

abundance: many
d_gene: TRBD1
v_gene: TRBV7-8
j_gene: TRBJ1-6
CDR3nt: TGTGCCAGCACTCAGAGGACAGGGGAAGATTCACCCCTCCACTTT
CDR3aa: CASTQRTGEDSPLHF

abundance: many
d_gene: TRBD2
v_gene: TRBV5-1
j_gene: TRBJ2-1
CDR3nt: TGCGCCAGCAGCTCCGGACTAGCGGGGGCCTTCAACAATGAGCAGTTCTTC
CDR3aa: CASSSGLAGAFNNEQFF

abundance: NA
d_gene: TRBD1
v_gene: TRBV27
j_gene: TRBJ2-6
CDR3nt: TGTGCCAGCAGCCAAATAACAGGGGCTGGGGCCAACGTCCTGACTTTC
CDR3aa: CASSQITGAGANVLTF

abundance: few
d_gene: NA
v_gene: TRBV7-3
j_gene: TRBJ2-2
CDR3nt: TGTGCCAGCAGCTTAAAGGGGCTAGGACTGAACACCGGGGAGCTGTTTTTT
CDR3aa: CASSLKGLGLNTGELFF

abundance: few
d_gene: NA
v_gene: TRBV14
j_gene: TRBJ1-5
CDR3nt: TGTGCCAGCCCGTATAGCAATCAGCCCCAGCATTTT
CDR3aa: CASPYSNQPQHF

abundance: many
d_gene: NA
v_gene: TRBV7-8
j_gene: TRBJ2-7
CDR3nt: TGTGCCAGCAGCTTATCCACAGGGACGAAGTACTTC
CDR3aa: CASSLSTGTKYF

abundance: NA
d_gene: NA
v_gene: TRBV5-1
j_gene: TRBJ2-5
CDR3nt: TGCGCCAGCAGCCCGGACCAAGTTCGGAGAGGAGAGACCCAGTACTTC
CDR3aa: CASSPDQVRRGETQYF

abundance: many
d_gene: NA
v_gene: TRBV7-2
j_gene: TRBJ2-7
CDR3nt: TGTGCCAGCAGCTCAGAGGGCAGGTTCTCCTACGAGCAGTACTTC
CDR3aa: CASSSEGRFSYEQYF

abundance: few
d_gene: TRBD2
v_gene: TRBV29-1
j_gene: TRBJ2-2
CDR3nt: TGCAGCGTTGTTGTGGGTAGCGGGGGCACCACCGGGGAGCTGTTTTTT
CDR3aa: CSVVVGSGGTTGELFF

abundance: NA
d_gene: NA
v_gene: TRBV5-1
j_gene: TRBJ2-2
CDR3nt: TGCGCCAGCAGCTTGGATTTGGCCACCGGGGAGCTGTTTTTT
CDR3aa: CASSLDLATGELFF

abundance: NA
d_gene: NA
v_gene: TRBV6-6
j_gene: TRBJ1-2
CDR3nt: TGTGCCGGCAGTTACCCGAAGGAGATCGGACCTGGCTACACCTTC
CDR3aa: CAGSYPKEIGPGYTF

abundance: few
d_gene: NA
v_gene: TRBV5-1
j_gene: TRBJ2-2
CDR3nt: TGCGCCAGCAGCTTGGTGAGGGGGGCCCTACGTGAAAGCACCGGGGAGCTGTTTTTT
CDR3aa: CASSLVRGALRESTGELFF

abundance: many
d_gene: NA
v_gene: TRBV27
j_gene: TRBJ2-7
CDR3nt: TGTGCCAGCAGGGCCATCGAGGGATCCCACTACGAGCAGTACTTC
CDR3aa: CASRAIEGSHYEQYF

abundance: NA
d_gene: NA
v_gene: TRBV5-1
j_gene: TRBJ2-5
CDR3nt: TGCGCCAGCAGCTTGGCCGAGTCTCAGACCCAGTACTTC
CDR3aa: CASSLAESQTQYF

abundance: few
d_gene: TRBD1
v_gene: TRBV28
j_gene: TRBJ1-2
CDR3nt: TGTGCCAGCCTAAACCCCACCCGGACAGGGCTGAACTATGGCTACACCTTC
CDR3aa: CASLNPTRTGLNYGYTF

abundance: NA
d_gene: TRBD2
v_gene: TRBV18
j_gene: TRBJ2-3
CDR3nt: TGTGCCAGCTCACCAGGCGGGGGAAACACAGATACGCAGTATTTT
CDR3aa: CASSPGGGNTDTQYF

abundance: once
d_gene: NA
v_gene: TRBV6-2/TRBV6-3
j_gene: TRBJ2-5
CDR3nt: TGTGCCAGCAGTACCCTAAGCCCGGGTCAGGTAGAGACCCAGTACTTC
CDR3aa: CASSTLSPGQVETQYF

abundance: many
d_gene: NA
v_gene: TRBV14
j_gene: TRBJ2-7
CDR3nt: TGTGCCAGCAGCCAAGAGGGTCACTACTCCTACGAGCAGTACTTC
CDR3aa: CASSQEGHYSYEQYF

abundance: many
d_gene: TRBD1
v_gene: TRBV7-2
j_gene: TRBJ2-3
CDR3nt: TGTGCCAGCAGCTTATGGGGACAGCTCACAGATACGCAGTATTTT
CDR3aa: CASSLWGQLTDTQYF

abundance: many
d_gene: NA
v_gene: TRBV10-2
j_gene: TRBJ2-7
CDR3nt: TGCGCCAGCAGTGAGAACCACGGCCCCTACGAGCAGTACTTC
CDR3aa: CASSENHGPYEQYF

abundance: many
d_gene: TRBD1
v_gene: TRBV24-1
j_gene: TRBJ1-5
CDR3nt: TGTGCCACCAGTGATACCGGACAGGGCTGGCAGCCCCAGCATTTT
CDR3aa: CATSDTGQGWQPQHF

abundance: many
d_gene: NA
v_gene: TRBV7-2
j_gene: TRBJ2-7
CDR3nt: TGTGCCAGCAGCTTAGGGGACGCCTCCTACGAGCAGTACTTC
CDR3aa: CASSLGDASYEQYF

abundance: many
d_gene: NA
v_gene: TRBV6-6
j_gene: TRBJ1-2
CDR3nt: TGTGCCAGCAGTTTTGGGGAGAACTATGGCTACACCTTC
CDR3aa: CASSFGENYGYTF

abundance: NA
d_gene: NA
v_gene: TRBV24-1
j_gene: TRBJ2-3
CDR3nt: TGTGCCGCCAGTGATCGGGATTTCACAGATACGCAGTATTTT
CDR3aa: CAASDRDFTDTQYF

abundance: NA
d_gene: NA
v_gene: TRBV5-1
j_gene: TRBJ2-4
CDR3nt: TGCGCCAGCAGCTTGGGGATAGACGAGCGGTACTTC
CDR3aa: CASSLGIDERYF

abundance: few
d_gene: TRBD1
v_gene: TRBV9
j_gene: TRBJ2-1
CDR3nt: TGTGCCAGCAGCATTTGGACAGGGGAAGGTGAGCGGTTCTTC
CDR3aa: CASSIWTGEGERFF

abundance: NA
d_gene: NA
v_gene: TRBV7-2
j_gene: TRBJ1-2
CDR3nt: TGTGCCAGCAGCCTGTGGGAGGGCAGCGGCTACACCTTC
CDR3aa: CASSLWEGSGYTF

abundance: NA
d_gene: TRBD1
v_gene: TRBV9
j_gene: TRBJ1-1
CDR3nt: TGTGCCAGCAGCGGAAGACAGGGAATTCCCGCAATCACTGAAGCTTTCTTT
CDR3aa: CASSGRQGIPAITEAFF

abundance: many
d_gene: NA
v_gene: TRBV7-2
j_gene: TRBJ2-7
CDR3nt: TGTGCCAGCAGCTCCGGGCGAGGTTACTCCTACGAGCAGTACTTC
CDR3aa: CASSSGRGYSYEQYF

abundance: few
d_gene: NA
v_gene: TRBV6-1
j_gene: TRBJ1-2
CDR3nt: TGTGCCAGCAGCGCAACCACGACAGGCGGGTATGGCTACACCTTC
CDR3aa: CASSATTTGGYGYTF

abundance: many
d_gene: NA
v_gene: TRBV7-3
j_gene: TRBJ2-1
CDR3nt: TGTGCCAGCAGCTTAACAGGGGGTACCTACAATGAGCAGTTCTTC
CDR3aa: CASSLTGGTYNEQFF

abundance: many
d_gene: NA
v_gene: TRBV7-2
j_gene: TRBJ2-7
CDR3nt: TGTGCCAGCAGCTTAGCGCGTCGTGAGCAGTACTTC
CDR3aa: CASSLARREQYF

abundance: NA
d_gene: TRBD2
v_gene: TRBV5-1
j_gene: TRBJ2-3
CDR3nt: TGCGCCAGCAGCTTGGTGGGACTAGCGGACCAGGAGTATTTT
CDR3aa: CASSLVGLADQEYF

abundance: many
d_gene: NA
v_gene: TRBV20-1
j_gene: TRBJ2-1
CDR3nt: TGCAGTGTCTCCCTTTCTGGAAGTGAGCAGTTCTTC
CDR3aa: CSVSLSGSEQFF

abundance: NA
d_gene: TRBD2
v_gene: TRBV11-2
j_gene: TRBJ2-5
CDR3nt: TGTGCCAGCAGCTTCGGGGGAGGGTTTGGAGAGACCCAGTACTTC
CDR3aa: CASSFGGGFGETQYF

abundance: NA
d_gene: NA
v_gene: TRBV20-1
j_gene: TRBJ1-6
CDR3nt: TGCGGTGCTAGGCGTAGGGAGACCTATAATTCACCCCTCCACTTT
CDR3aa: CGARRRETYNSPLHF

abundance: many
d_gene: NA
v_gene: TRBV6-5
j_gene: TRBJ1-6
CDR3nt: TGTGCCAGCAGTTACGAGGGGAGGGCTAATTCACCCCTCCACTTT
CDR3aa: CASSYEGRANSPLHF

abundance: few
d_gene: TRBD1
v_gene: TRBV6-1
j_gene: TRBJ1-5
CDR3nt: TGTGCCAGCAGTGTGAACAGGGGGAAAAATCAGCCCCAGCATTTT
CDR3aa: CASSVNRGKNQPQHF